These T cell receptor beta chains were read from a single sample in a study of neoadjuvant nivolumab and ipilimumab in lung cancer. Some clones are missing from TCRdb's copy, which holds only in-frame ones; the method was immunoSEQ multiplex PCR. The sample lists roughly 30,000 clones, more than 70% occurring once. The specimen was peripheral blood, collected before neoadjuvant nivolumab, alone or with ipilimumab. These receptors originate from an adult with non-small cell lung cancer. CDR3s include the opening cysteine and the closing phenylalanine or tryptophan. The D gene is left open where the match is weak. Size is stated for part of the rows, as once, few or many counts, or as a class when the clone is expanded.

CDR3nt,CDR3aa,v_gene,abundance,j_gene,d_gene
TGTGCCAGCTCACCAAGCGCCAGGGGGTTGCTGCTTTCTAATGAAAAACTGTTTTTT,CASSPSARGLLLSNEKLFF,TRBV18,NA,TRBJ1-4,TRBD1
TGCGCCAGCAGTCTTCAAACTAGCTCCTACGAGCAGTACTTC,CASSLQTSSYEQYF,TRBV5-1,once,TRBJ2-7,NA
TGTGCCAGCTCACCACCGGGACGCACTTCACCCCTCCACTTT,CASSPPGRTSPLHF,TRBV18,NA,TRBJ1-6,NA
TGCGCCAGCAGCTCCTCCGGACTTTCGAACACAGATACGCAGTATTTT,CASSSSGLSNTDTQYF,TRBV5-1,NA,TRBJ2-3,NA
TGCGCCACCCGGGGGGGGTCTAGCACAGATACGCAGTATTTT,CATRGGSSTDTQYF,TRBV5-1,NA,TRBJ2-3,TRBD2
TGTGCCAGCAGTGAATTTGGGGGGGCCTATGGCTACACCTTC,CASSEFGGAYGYTF,TRBV25-1,NA,TRBJ1-2,NA
TGTGCCAGCTCACCAGTCCGGGACAGGGGCCATGATACGCAGTATTTT,CASSPVRDRGHDTQYF,TRBV18,NA,TRBJ2-3,TRBD1
TGTGCCAGCAGCGTAGAGGCAGGGGGCGTCTTGAATTCACCCCTCCACTTT,CASSVEAGGVLNSPLHF,TRBV9,NA,TRBJ1-6,TRBD1
TGTGCCAGCATTTTGACTAGCGGGGGTGTTGGTGAGCAGTTCTTC,CASILTSGGVGEQFF,TRBV6-1,NA,TRBJ2-1,TRBD2
TGTGCCAGCAGTGCCGGGACTAGCGGGAAAAATGAGCAGTTCTTC,CASSAGTSGKNEQFF,TRBV6-5,NA,TRBJ2-1,TRBD2
TGTGCCAGCAGTCCCGGCCGGGACCAGTACCAAGAGACCCAGTACTTC,CASSPGRDQYQETQYF,TRBV2,NA,TRBJ2-5,NA
TGTGCCAGCCCTGAAGAGACCCAGTACTTC,CASPEETQYF,TRBV27,few,TRBJ2-5,NA
TGTGCCATCAGTGGGACCGGGACGGTCAGAGGAAACACCATATATTTT,CAISGTGTVRGNTIYF,TRBV10-3,NA,TRBJ1-3,NA
TGTGCCAGCAGCTTGTATTCCGAGCAGTACTTC,CASSLYSEQYF,TRBV5-6,few,TRBJ2-7,NA
TGCGCCAGCAGCTTGGTGGCAGGGGAGGAGAACGAGCAGTACTTC,CASSLVAGEENEQYF,TRBV5-1,NA,TRBJ2-7,NA
TGTGCCATCAGTCAAATCGGGACAGGGGGCGCCAATTCACCCCTCCACTTT,CAISQIGTGGANSPLHF,TRBV10-3,NA,TRBJ1-6,TRBD1
TGTGCCAGCAGCTTAGCCGGGCACCAAGAGACCCAGTACTTC,CASSLAGHQETQYF,TRBV7-2,NA,TRBJ2-5,NA
TGTGCCAGCAGTAAACTGACAGGGGAATATGGCTACACCTTC,CASSKLTGEYGYTF,TRBV6-1,NA,TRBJ1-2,TRBD1
TGTGCCAGCAGCTTCCCAGGGACAGCCTCCTACGAGCAGTACTTC,CASSFPGTASYEQYF,TRBV11-2,once,TRBJ2-7,TRBD1
TGTGCCAGCAGCCTGCAAGGTAGATCCCCCGGGGAGCTGTTTTTT,CASSLQGRSPGELFF,TRBV5-4,NA,TRBJ2-2,NA
TGTGCCAGCAGCCAGTTTCTTTTTGAAGCTTTCTTT,CASSQFLFEAFF,TRBV14,large,TRBJ1-1,NA
TGTGCCATCAGTGAAGGTGAGGGGGGCACTGAAGCTTTCTTT,CAISEGEGGTEAFF,TRBV10-3,NA,TRBJ1-1,NA
TGTGCCAGCTCACCCCGCAACAGGGGGACGAACACTGAAGCTTTCTTT,CASSPRNRGTNTEAFF,TRBV18,once,TRBJ1-1,TRBD1
TGTGCCAGCAGCCCCGGGTACAATACGCAGTATTTT,CASSPGYNTQYF,TRBV7-9,NA,TRBJ2-3,NA
TGTGCCAGCAGAGGGGGGATAGGGGACATCGGGGAGCTGTTTTTT,CASRGGIGDIGELFF,TRBV2,NA,TRBJ2-2,NA
TGTGCCAGCAGCAAGACGCGTACTGAAGCTTTCTTT,CASSKTRTEAFF,TRBV5-8,NA,TRBJ1-1,NA
TGTGCCAGCAGCTTAGCTTGGGGGGAAGTCTACAATGAGCAGTTCTTC,CASSLAWGEVYNEQFF,TRBV7-7,NA,TRBJ2-1,NA
TGTGCCAGCAGCTTCGGACTAGGGGGAGGGGGTGAGCAGTTCTTC,CASSFGLGGGGEQFF,TRBV7-3,NA,TRBJ2-1,NA
TGCGCCAGCAGCGTGACCCCCCAGGGGCAAGAGACCCAGTACTTC,CASSVTPQGQETQYF,TRBV5-1,NA,TRBJ2-5,NA
TGTGCCAGCAGCTACTCCCATGGACAAGAGACCCAGTACTTC,CASSYSHGQETQYF,TRBV6-5,NA,TRBJ2-5,NA
TGTGCCGCGCAGAGCTCCTATAATTCACCCCTCCACTTT,CAAQSSYNSPLHF,TRBV18,NA,TRBJ1-6,NA
TGTGCCAGCAGCTTAGCGGGGACAGGCTCTAGGGGCTACACCTTC,CASSLAGTGSRGYTF,TRBV7-6,NA,TRBJ1-2,TRBD1
TGCAGCTCCTGGGAGGGATATGGCTACACCTTC,CSSWEGYGYTF,TRBV29-1,NA,TRBJ1-2,NA
TGTGCCAGCAGTCCTCTAGCGGGGGGGAACAATGAGCAGTTCTTC,CASSPLAGGNNEQFF,TRBV2,NA,TRBJ2-1,TRBD2
TGTGCCAGCAGCAAAGCGGGGGGGAACACCGGGGAGCTGTTTTTT,CASSKAGGNTGELFF,TRBV21-1,NA,TRBJ2-2,NA
TGTGCCAGCACGGGGGGACTATCGGTTGGAGATACGCAGTATTTT,CASTGGLSVGDTQYF,TRBV2,once,TRBJ2-3,TRBD2
TGTGCCACCAGCAGTCGCAGGCAGGCGTCTGAAGCTTTCTTT,CATSSRRQASEAFF,TRBV15,NA,TRBJ1-1,NA
TGCGCCAGCAGCCAAGAGGGCTCCTACAATGAGCAGTTCTTC,CASSQEGSYNEQFF,TRBV4-1,NA,TRBJ2-1,NA
TGTGCCAGCAGCGACCAAGAGACCCAGTACTTC,CASSDQETQYF,TRBV9,NA,TRBJ2-5,NA
TGTGCCAGCAGTTACTCAGGGGGACAGGGGAATTCACCCCTCCACTTT,CASSYSGGQGNSPLHF,TRBV6-6,NA,TRBJ1-6,TRBD1
TGTGCCAGCAGCCCACAGGCCCGAGAGACCCAGTACTTC,CASSPQARETQYF,TRBV7-2,NA,TRBJ2-5,NA
TGTGCCAGCAGCCCCCATGACAGTAACACTGAAGCTTTCTTT,CASSPHDSNTEAFF,TRBV9,NA,TRBJ1-1,NA
TGCGCCAGCAGCCCTCTAGCGGGGGGGAACACCGGGGAGCTGTTTTTT,CASSPLAGGNTGELFF,TRBV5-1,NA,TRBJ2-2,TRBD2
TGTGCCAGCAGCCAAGTGCACGGGATCGATCAGCCCCAGCATTTT,CASSQVHGIDQPQHF,TRBV14,NA,TRBJ1-5,NA
TGTGCCAGCAACCTAAGCAGGGCCCGACCGCCCCAGCATTTT,CASNLSRARPPQHF,TRBV28,NA,TRBJ1-5,NA
TGTGCCAGCTCACCTGTGGACTTCACCACTGGAAACACCATATATTTT,CASSPVDFTTGNTIYF,TRBV18,NA,TRBJ1-3,NA
TGTGCCAGCAGTGCACATCTGGGGTCCAACGAGCAGTACTTC,CASSAHLGSNEQYF,TRBV6-1,NA,TRBJ2-7,NA
TGCAGCGTAGGACGCCCCGGGGAATTCAAGACCCAGTACTTC,CSVGRPGEFKTQYF,TRBV29-1,once,TRBJ2-5,NA
TGTGCCAGTGGCCCCCGGGCACGCTCTGGAAACACCATATATTTT,CASGPRARSGNTIYF,TRBV19,NA,TRBJ1-3,NA
TGTGCCAGCAGTAACCGGGACAGTGGAAACACCATATATTTT,CASSNRDSGNTIYF,TRBV6-1,few,TRBJ1-3,TRBD1
TGCGCCAGCAGCTCCTTGGACGGAAACTACGAGCAGTACTTC,CASSSLDGNYEQYF,TRBV5-1,few,TRBJ2-7,NA
TGTGCCAGCAGTGAGATCCGCTACGAGCAGTACTTC,CASSEIRYEQYF,TRBV6-1,NA,TRBJ2-7,NA
TGCGCCAGCAGCCAACTAGGAACGGGCACCGAGCAGTACTTC,CASSQLGTGTEQYF,TRBV4-3,NA,TRBJ2-7,NA
TGTGCCAGCAGCTTGCAGACAGGGGGATACAATGAGCAGTTCTTC,CASSLQTGGYNEQFF,TRBV5-4,NA,TRBJ2-1,TRBD1